This T cell receptor beta chain was profiled in a study of blood T cell repertoires in COVID-19. Overall study: Nucleic acid was either cDNA or gDNA, and it came from T cells, B-cell-depleted T cells, or PBMCs.

TCRdb's copy holds only in-frame clones and misses some; the assay was immunoSEQ multiplex PCR. Here the sample spans a few hundred thousand clones, approximately 83% being singletons. V was trimmed by 7 bases and J by 2 bases, leaving 11 bases between them. CDR3 size: 13 residues. Germline CDR1 LNHDA, CDR2 SQIVND (reference sequence). The V gene is TRBV19, the J gene TRBJ2-5, with a tentative D call TRBD1 (6 bases). Sequencing input: peripheral blood. The sequence came from a person aged 70 to 85 with COVID-19, enrolled during active disease. The CDR3 DNA sequence: TGTGCCAGTAACCAGGGGCGACAAGAGACCCAGTACTTC. It codes for CASNQGRQETQYF.